What follows is one TCR beta chain and its context. The antigen remains undetermined. The source of the sample is a study of T cell repertoires in cytomegalovirus infection. Study overall: It can be stated that public TCR beta signatures indicated CMV infection as well as a matching HLA type.

Study results and limitations: HLA-C-restricted TCR beta clonotypes specific for CMV led the ex vivo response. Cumulative public TCR beta family frequency identified carriers of CMV plus the relevant HLA.

V shed 5 bases and J 8 bases; nucleotides not matched to a gene: 18. The CDR3 has 16 residues. CDR1 is DFQATT, CDR2 SNEGSKA, per germline (reference sequence). MiXCR, applied by TCRdb to the reads, yields one record per CDR3 protein. The table has 150,000 to 190,000 distinct CDR3 sequences, about 20% seen once. This TCR was sampled from a human donor in good health (CMV status not recorded). Some clones in this sample may be carry-over from other donors' samples. The sample was PBMCs. The gene calls are TRBV20-1 and TRBJ2-1; TRBD2 aligns across 7 bases. DNA of the CDR3: TGCAGTGCTGTCGGGAATGGGCGGGGGTCAGGCGATGAGCAGTTCTTC. Translation gives CSAVGNGRGSGDEQFF.